This entry describes one T cell receptor beta chain. Its specificity is not known. This table comes from immunoSEQ multiplex PCR, and its TCRdb copy is limited to in-frame clones, with some not included. The repertoire holds about 70,000 clones, with about four fifths as singletons. The data derive from a study of T cell clones after liver transplantation. Study background: Immunosuppression withdrawal was tried within 2 years after liver transplantation in this trial. Three of eight recipients were HCV-positive; others had non-autoimmune, non-viral indications. At least one year of complete immunosuppression withdrawal without enzymes over twice normal defined tolerance. Findings and limits, study-wide: Rather than being deleted, graft donor-reactive T cells may have moved into the graft.

Per germline, CDR1 MDHEN and CDR2 SYDVKM. This CDR3 has 15 residues. Trimming removed 6 bases at V and 6 bases at J, with 17 bases between. This material consisted of CD4+ T cells from blood, taken 12 months after liver transplant. This clonotype was obtained from a human patient who received a liver transplant. Part of the T cells may come from the graft donor. This chain uses TRBV28 with TRBJ1-4, with D unclear. The CDR3 sequence: CASRPGSFRDEKLFF. CDR3 bases: TGTGCCAGCAGGCCAGGATCGTTCCGGGATGAAAAACTGTTTTTT.